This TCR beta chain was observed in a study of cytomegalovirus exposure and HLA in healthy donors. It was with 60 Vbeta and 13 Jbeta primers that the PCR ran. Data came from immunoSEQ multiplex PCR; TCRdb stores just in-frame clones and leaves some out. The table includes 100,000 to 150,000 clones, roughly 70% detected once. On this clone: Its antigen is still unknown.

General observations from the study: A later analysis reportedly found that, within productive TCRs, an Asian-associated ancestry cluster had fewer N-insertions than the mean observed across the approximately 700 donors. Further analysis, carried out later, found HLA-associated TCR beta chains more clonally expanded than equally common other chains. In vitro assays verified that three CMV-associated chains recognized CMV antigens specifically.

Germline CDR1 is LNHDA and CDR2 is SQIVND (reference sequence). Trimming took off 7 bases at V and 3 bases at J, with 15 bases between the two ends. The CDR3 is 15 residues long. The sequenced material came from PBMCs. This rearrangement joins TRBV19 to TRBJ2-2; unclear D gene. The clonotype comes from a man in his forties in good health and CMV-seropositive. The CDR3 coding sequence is TGTGCCAGTAATGACTTGTTGTTGCACACCGGGGAGCTGTTTTTT. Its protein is CASNDLLLHTGELFF.